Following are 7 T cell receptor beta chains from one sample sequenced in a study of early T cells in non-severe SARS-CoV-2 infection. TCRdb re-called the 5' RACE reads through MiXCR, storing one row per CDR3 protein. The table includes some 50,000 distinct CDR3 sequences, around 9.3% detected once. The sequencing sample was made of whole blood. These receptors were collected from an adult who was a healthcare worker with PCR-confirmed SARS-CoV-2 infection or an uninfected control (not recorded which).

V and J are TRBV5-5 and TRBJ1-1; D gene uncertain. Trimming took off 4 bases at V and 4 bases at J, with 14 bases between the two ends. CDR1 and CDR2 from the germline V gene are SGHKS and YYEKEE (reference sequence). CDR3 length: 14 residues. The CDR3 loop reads CASSLLPVGTEAFF. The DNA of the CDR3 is TGTGCCAGCAGCCTTTTGCCTGTGGGCACTGAAGCTTTCTTT.

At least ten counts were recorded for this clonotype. The CDR3 region has the DNA TGCAGTGCTAGAGAATTGAACACCGGGGAGCTGTTTTTT. As protein: CSARELNTGELFF. V gene TRBV20-1 combines with J gene TRBJ2-2, with D uncertain. Looked up from germline, CDR1 is DFQATT and CDR2 is SNEGSKA (reference sequence). V dropped 0 bases and J dropped 1 base, with 3 bases sitting between them. CDR3 length: 13 amino acids.

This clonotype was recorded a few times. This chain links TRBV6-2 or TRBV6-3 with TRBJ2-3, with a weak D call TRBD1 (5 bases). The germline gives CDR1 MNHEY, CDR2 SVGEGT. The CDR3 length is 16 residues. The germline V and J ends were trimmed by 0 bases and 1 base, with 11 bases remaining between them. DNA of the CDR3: TGTGCCAGCAGTTACTCGTTCGGACAACGCACAGATACGCAGTATTTT. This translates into CASSYSFGQRTDTQYF.

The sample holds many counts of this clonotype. The CDR3 DNA sequence: TGCAGTGCTAGCGGGGGGAGCACAGATACGCAGTATTTT. It encodes CSASGGSTDTQYF. This rearrangement joins TRBV20-1 to TRBJ2-3; 7 positions agree with TRBD2. Germline trimming cut 3 bases from V and 0 bases from J; bases unmatched to any gene: 0. This CDR3 has 13 residues. Germline V gene sequence: CDR1 DFQATT, CDR2 SNEGSKA (reference sequence).

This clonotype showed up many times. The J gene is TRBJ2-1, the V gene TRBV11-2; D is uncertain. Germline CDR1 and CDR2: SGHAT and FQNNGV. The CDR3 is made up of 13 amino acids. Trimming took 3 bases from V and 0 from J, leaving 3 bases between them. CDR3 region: CASSFSSYNEQFF. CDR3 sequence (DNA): TGTGCCAGCAGCTTCTCCTCCTACAATGAGCAGTTCTTC. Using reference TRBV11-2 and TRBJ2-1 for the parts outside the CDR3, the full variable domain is EAGVAQSPRYKIIEKRQSVAFWCNPISGHATLYWYQQILGQGPKLLIQFQNNGVVDDSQLPKDRFSAERLKGVDSTLKIQPAKLEDSAVYLCASSFSSYNEQFFGPGTRLTVL.

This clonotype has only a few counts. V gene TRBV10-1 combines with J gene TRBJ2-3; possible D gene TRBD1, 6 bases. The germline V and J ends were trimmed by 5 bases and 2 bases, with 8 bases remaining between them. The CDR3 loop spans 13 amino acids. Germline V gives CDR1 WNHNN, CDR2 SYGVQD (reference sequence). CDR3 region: CASSRDTTDTQYF. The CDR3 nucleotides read TGCGCCAGCAGTCGGGACACCACAGATACGCAGTATTTT.

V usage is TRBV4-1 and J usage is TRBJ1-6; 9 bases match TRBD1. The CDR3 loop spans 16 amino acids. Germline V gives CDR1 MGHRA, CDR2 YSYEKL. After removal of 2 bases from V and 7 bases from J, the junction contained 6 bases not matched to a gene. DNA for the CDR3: TGCGCCAGCAGCCAACTACCGGGACAGGGAAATTCACCCCTCCACTTT. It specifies CASSQLPGQGNSPLHF.